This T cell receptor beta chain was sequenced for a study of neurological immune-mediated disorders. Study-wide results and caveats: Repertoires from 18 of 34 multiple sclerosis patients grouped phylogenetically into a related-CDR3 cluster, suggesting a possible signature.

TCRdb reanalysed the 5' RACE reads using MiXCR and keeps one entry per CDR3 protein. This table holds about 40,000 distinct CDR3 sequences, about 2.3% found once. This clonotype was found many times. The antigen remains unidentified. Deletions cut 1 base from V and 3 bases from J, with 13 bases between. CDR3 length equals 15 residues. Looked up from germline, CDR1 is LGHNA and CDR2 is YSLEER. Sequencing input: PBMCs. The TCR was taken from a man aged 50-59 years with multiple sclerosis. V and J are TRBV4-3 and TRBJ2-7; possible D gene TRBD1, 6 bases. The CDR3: CASSQGTRGGYEQYF. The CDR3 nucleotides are TGCGCCAGCAGCCAAGGGACAAGAGGGGGCTACGAGCAGTACTTC.